The 8 T cell receptor beta chains below all came from one sample that was sequenced in a study of neurological immune-mediated disorders. TCRdb re-analysed the 5' RACE reads in MiXCR, keeping a single row per CDR3 protein. The table includes some 61,000 distinct CDR3 sequences, 3.5% to 5% detected once. Sequencing was done on a sample of PBMCs. Receptor source: a man aged 25-45 years with multiple sclerosis.

This clonotype appeared once. One base away lies a much larger clone, so this may be a sequencing read error. The V and J genes are TRBV6-2 or TRBV6-3 and TRBJ1-1, with D hard to call. CDR1 is MNHEY, CDR2 SVGEGT, per germline. This CDR3 has 13 amino acids. The chain's CDR3 is CASSFSPNTETFF. CDR3 sequence (DNA): TGTGCCAGCAGTTTTTCGCCGAACACTGAAACTTTCTTT.

The CDR3 coding sequence is TGTGCCATCAGCGCCCCTGGCAAAACCTACAATGAGCAGTTCTTC. Protein: CAISAPGKTYNEQFF. The rearrangement uses TRBV10-3 and TRBJ2-1, with D unresolved. The V and J ends lost 6 bases and 2 bases respectively, with 14 bases between them. Germline lookup yields CDR1 ENHRY and CDR2 SYGVKD. The length of the CDR3 is 15 residues.

Remarks on this clonotype: In this CDR3 the conserved last residue, phenylalanine or tryptophan, is missing, so a read error is likely. The rearrangement uses TRBV3-1 and TRBJ2-4; no clear D gene. CDR3 length: 15 residues. Germline-derived CDR1 and CDR2 are LGHDT and YNNKEL (reference sequence). The V end was cut by 0 bases, the J end by 1 base, with 7 bases between. As DNA, the CDR3 is TGTGCCAGCAGCCAAGATTCCCCGGCCAAAAACATTCAGTACAAC. Translating gives CASSQDSPAKNIQYN.

This clonotype was seen only a few times. One end of the junction does not line up with germline, which may come from a read error. The gene calls are TRBV7-9 and TRBJ1-6; the match to TRBD1 covers 8 bases. This CDR3 is built from 15 residues. Germline assignment: CDR1 SEHNR and CDR2 FQNEAQ (reference sequence). CDR3 nucleotides: TGTGCCAGCAGCCAGATCCGGGACAGGAATTCACCCCTCAACTTT. The encoded protein is CASSQIRDRNSPLNF. Looking up the rest from reference TRBV7-9 and TRBJ1-6 gives the full variable domain: DTGVSQNPRHKITKRGQNVTFRCDPISEHNRLYWYRQTLGQGPEFLTYFQNEAQLEKSRLLSDRFSAERPKGSFSTLEIQRTEQGDSAMYLCASSQIRDRNSPLNFGNGTRLTVT.

This clonotype was seen ten or more times. The chain couples TRBV20-1 to TRBJ1-1; 7 nucleotides line up with TRBD1. Germline loops: CDR1 DFQATT, CDR2 SNEGSKA (reference sequence). CDR3 length: 13 amino acids. V shed 6 bases, J shed 5 bases, and the junction held 9 bases outside the gene matches. The CDR3 reads CSARPTGVTEAFF. CDR3 nucleotides: TGCAGTGCCCGCCCAACAGGGGTGACTGAAGCTTTCTTT.

The sample holds many counts of this clonotype. V is TRBV7-9 and J is TRBJ1-2; D gene ambiguous. CDR1 SEHNR and CDR2 FQNEAQ come from the germline V gene (reference sequence). The CDR3 is 12 amino acids. V shed 0 bases and J shed 7 bases, with 6 bases lying between them. Here the CDR3 DNA reads TGTGCCAGCAGCTTAGCAGGGTTTGGCTACACCTTC. Translating it yields CASSLAGFGYTF.

This clonotype was counted ten times or more. This chain uses TRBV20-1 with TRBJ2-7; possibly TRBD2 for D (5 bases). The CDR3 covers 12 residues. Germline-derived CDR1 and CDR2 are DFQATT and SNEGSKA (reference sequence). Trimming cost V 2 bases and J 6 bases, with 11 bases left between them. The CDR3 protein is CSARPGFFEQYF. For the CDR3, the DNA is TGCAGTGCTAGACCGGGGTTCTTCGAGCAGTACTTC.

This clonotype showed up many times. V usage is TRBV7-9 and J usage is TRBJ2-7, with D tentatively TRBD1 (5 bases). This CDR3 is 14 amino acids long. Trimming shortened V by 0 bases and J by 3 bases, and 9 bases separated the two germline ends. Germline CDR1 and CDR2: SEHNR and FQNEAQ (reference sequence). DNA for the CDR3: TGTGCCAGCAGCTTAGCGAGCAGGGTCTACGAGCAGTACTTC. This encodes CASSLASRVYEQYF.